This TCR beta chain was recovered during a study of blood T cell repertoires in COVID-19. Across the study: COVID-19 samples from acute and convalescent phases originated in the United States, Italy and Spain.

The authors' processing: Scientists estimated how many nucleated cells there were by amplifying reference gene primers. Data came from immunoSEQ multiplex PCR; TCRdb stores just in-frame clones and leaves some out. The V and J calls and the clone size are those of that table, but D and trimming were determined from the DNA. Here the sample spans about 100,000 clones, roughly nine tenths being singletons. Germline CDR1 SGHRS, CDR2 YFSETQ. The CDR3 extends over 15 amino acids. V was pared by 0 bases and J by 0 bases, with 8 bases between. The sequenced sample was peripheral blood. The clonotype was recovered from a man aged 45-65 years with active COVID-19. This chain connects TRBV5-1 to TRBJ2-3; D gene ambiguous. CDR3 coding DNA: TGCGCCAGCAGCTTGGATAGTCCTAGCACAGATACGCAGTATTTT. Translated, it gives CASSLDSPSTDTQYF.